This TCR beta chain was identified in a study of patients and donors after allogeneic stem cell transplantation. Germline trimming cut 2 bases from V and 15 bases from J; bases unmatched to any gene: 12. The CDR3 totals 14 residues. The V gene's germline CDR1 is SGHKS and CDR2 YYEKEE (reference sequence). TCRdb reprocessed the RT-PCR reads with MiXCR, giving one entry per CDR3 protein. The data show fewer than 500,000 distinct CDR3 sequences, approximately 16% seen once. This clonotype came up a few times. Sequences were obtained from blood, either unsorted or a sorted T cell fraction (not recorded which). The receptor comes from a human donor who was either an allogeneic HSCT recipient or a stem cell or donor lymphocyte infusion donor (not recorded which). It is not recorded whose cells these are; they may come from a transplant donor. V gene TRBV5-5 combines with J gene TRBJ2-1, with 9 bases lining up with TRBD1. CDR3 coding DNA: TGTGCCAGCAGCTTAAGGGACAGGGTATTTTTTGGGTTCTTC. Its protein is CASSLRDRVFFGFF. The full variable domain, in which reference TRBV5-5 and TRBJ2-1 provide the parts outside the CDR3, is DAGVTQSPTHLIKTRGQQVTLRCSPISGHKSVSWYQQVLGQGPQFIFQYYEKEERGRGNFPDRFSARQFPNYSSELNVNALLLGDSALYLCASSLRDRVFFGFFGPGTRLTVL.